This is a list of T cell receptor beta chains from one sample in a study of blood T cell repertoires in COVID-19. TCRdb keeps only in-frame clones here, not all; method: immunoSEQ multiplex PCR. This table has over 200,000 clones, approximately 86% appearing once. The sample was peripheral blood. The receptors were sampled from a woman in her 30s with acute or convalescent COVID-19. CDR3s include the opening cysteine and the closing phenylalanine or tryptophan. The D gene is left open where the match is weak. Not every row has a clone size; where given, it reads once, few, many or a size class.

d_gene | j_gene | abundance | v_gene | CDR3aa | CDR3nt
TRBD2 | TRBJ2-7 | . | TRBV6-5 | CASSLRVGTRWEQYF | TGTGCCAGCAGCCTGCGGGTGGGGACTAGATGGGAGCAGTACTTC
. | TRBJ1-1 | . | TRBV6-2/TRBV6-3 | CASSYASRGTEAFF | TGTGCCAGCAGTTACGCTAGCCGGGGCACTGAAGCTTTCTTT
TRBD2 | TRBJ2-1 | . | TRBV9 | CASSRLAGVFYEQFF | TGTGCCAGCAGCCGACTAGCGGGAGTTTTTTATGAGCAGTTCTTC
TRBD1 | TRBJ2-5 | . | TRBV10-3 | CAISEPGTGGLGRKETQYF | TGTGCCATCAGTGAACCCGGGACAGGGGGTCTAGGGCGAAAAGAGACCCAGTACTTC
. | TRBJ1-5 | . | TRBV4-2 | CASSQGPGGDYQPQHF | TGTGCCAGCAGCCAAGGCCCGGGGGGGGATTATCAGCCCCAGCATTTT
. | TRBJ2-1 | once | TRBV6-6 | CASSYTPPYNEQFF | TGTGCCAGCAGTTATACTCCTCCCTACAATGAGCAGTTCTTC
TRBD1 | TRBJ2-7 | . | TRBV9 | CASSVAGGQGSYEQYF | TGTGCCAGCAGCGTAGCGGGTGGACAGGGCTCCTACGAGCAGTACTTC
. | TRBJ1-1 | . | TRBV7-9 | CASSLGPGVNTEAFF | TGTGCCAGCAGCTTAGGTCCGGGAGTGAACACTGAAGCTTTCTTT
. | TRBJ2-4 | once | TRBV6-5 | CASSYHDTAKNIQYF | TGTGCCAGCAGTTACCACGACACAGCCAAAAACATTCAGTACTTC
TRBD1 | TRBJ1-1 | . | TRBV7-2 | CASSSRTGRIEAFF | TGTGCCAGCAGCTCGCGGACAGGGCGGATTGAAGCTTTCTTT
TRBD2 | TRBJ2-1 | once | TRBV4-2 | CASSQERRAGTSGQNEQFF | TGTGCCAGCAGCCAAGAAAGGAGGGCCGGGACTAGCGGGCAGAATGAGCAGTTCTTC
. | TRBJ2-1 | . | TRBV7-2 | CASSLGLGGTHEQFF | TGTGCCAGCAGCTTAGGACTTGGCGGGACCCATGAGCAGTTCTTC
. | TRBJ2-1 | . | TRBV30 | CAWSSRTARYNEQFF | TGTGCCTGGAGCTCTCGGACAGCGCGGTACAATGAGCAGTTCTTC
. | TRBJ2-3 | . | TRBV7-8 | CASSLQGAGADTQYF | TGTGCCAGCAGCTTGCAGGGAGCGGGCGCAGATACGCAGTATTTT
. | TRBJ1-1 | . | TRBV29-1 | CSVRRGAGGDTEAFF | TGCAGCGTCCGACGGGGGGCTGGAGGGGACACTGAAGCTTTCTTT
TRBD2 | TRBJ2-3 | once | TRBV5-4 | CASSSVSGRAGDTQYF | TGTGCCAGCAGCTCCGTCAGCGGGAGGGCGGGCGATACGCAGTATTTT
. | TRBJ2-7 | . | TRBV5-1 | CASSPTRGTWRASYEQYF | TGCGCCAGCAGCCCAACCCGCGGGACCTGGAGGGCCTCCTACGAGCAGTACTTC
TRBD1 | TRBJ1-4 | . | TRBV5-1 | CASSLRGTENEKLFF | TGCGCCAGCAGCTTGCGGGGGACAGAGAATGAAAAACTGTTTTTT
TRBD2 | TRBJ2-2 | . | TRBV5-1 | CASSEGTSLAGELFF | TGCGCCAGCAGCGAAGGGACTAGCCTCGCCGGGGAGCTGTTTTTT
. | TRBJ1-1 | . | TRBV5-6 | CASSKTGISRAFF | TGTGCCAGCAGTAAGACAGGAATTAGTCGTGCTTTCTTT
. | TRBJ2-5 | . | TRBV4-2 | CASSQDGTDQETQYF | TGTGCCAGCAGCCAAGATGGAACAGACCAAGAGACCCAGTACTTC
. | TRBJ1-1 | few | TRBV30 | CAWSVRGNTEAFF | TGTGCCTGGAGTGTTAGGGGGAACACTGAAGCTTTCTTT
. | TRBJ2-7 | . | TRBV12-3/TRBV12-4 | CASTGGYEQYF | TGTGCCAGCACTGGGGGGTACGAGCAGTACTTC
TRBD2 | TRBJ2-4 | . | TRBV19 | CASSPASGRAGVGAKNIQYF | TGTGCCAGTAGCCCGGCTAGCGGGAGGGCCGGGGTGGGGGCCAAAAACATTCAGTACTTC
. | TRBJ2-7 | . | TRBV19 | CASSLAVSYEQYF | TGTGCCAGTAGTTTGGCAGTCTCCTACGAGCAGTACTTC
. | TRBJ1-1 | . | TRBV27 | CASNRVGTEAFF | TGTGCCAGCAACAGGGTAGGCACTGAAGCTTTCTTT
TRBD1 | TRBJ2-1 | . | TRBV9 | CASSASRGQNEQFF | TGTGCCAGCAGCGCGAGCAGGGGGCAGAATGAGCAGTTCTTC
TRBD2 | TRBJ2-7 | . | TRBV5-1 | CASSLGGSGRRYEQYF | TGCGCCAGCAGCTTGGGGGGTAGCGGGAGACGATACGAGCAGTACTTC
TRBD2 | TRBJ2-3 | . | TRBV11-2 | CASSQLGGELDTQYF | TGTGCCAGCAGCCAACTTGGGGGGGAGTTAGATACGCAGTATTTT
. | TRBJ2-5 | . | TRBV24-1 | CATAAAETQYF | TGTGCCACCGCGGCGGCAGAGACCCAGTACTTC
TRBD2 | TRBJ2-7 | . | TRBV11-2 | CASGWGLAGGNEQYF | TGTGCCAGCGGCTGGGGACTAGCGGGAGGAAACGAGCAGTACTTC
TRBD2 | TRBJ2-7 | once | TRBV12-5 | CASGLLGGREQYF | TGTGCTAGTGGTTTGTTGGGAGGGCGTGAGCAGTACTTC
TRBD2 | TRBJ2-7 | . | TRBV3-1/TRBV3-2 | CASSRFEIAGGLNEQYF | TGTGCCAGCAGCCGCTTTGAGATAGCGGGAGGTTTAAACGAGCAGTACTTC
. | TRBJ2-4 | . | TRBV3-1/TRBV3-2 | CASSQDNRGAGAKNIQYF | TGTGCCAGCAGCCAAGATAACCGCGGGGCCGGGGCCAAAAACATTCAGTACTTC
TRBD1 | TRBJ2-3 | . | TRBV11-3 | CASSLGTGVSGDTQYF | TGTGCCAGCAGCTTGGGGACAGGGGTTTCAGGTGATACGCAGTATTTT
TRBD2 | TRBJ2-1 | . | TRBV6-2/TRBV6-3 | CASSSHPRSGINNEQFF | TGTGCCAGCAGTTCACATCCGCGCAGCGGGATTAACAATGAGCAGTTCTTC
TRBD1 | TRBJ2-3 | . | TRBV24-1 | CATSDAGTGSTDTQYF | TGTGCCACCAGTGATGCCGGGACAGGGAGCACAGATACGCAGTATTTT
. | TRBJ2-7 | . | TRBV4-3 | CASSQGSMSSYEQYF | TGCGCCAGCAGCCAAGGGTCGATGAGCTCCTACGAGCAGTACTTC
. | TRBJ1-4 | once | TRBV11-2 | CASSPRGRANEKLFF | TGTGCCAGCAGCCCCCGGGGAAGGGCTAATGAAAAACTGTTTTTT
TRBD1 | TRBJ1-1 | . | TRBV11-3 | CASSYRDRVFAFF | TGTGCCAGCAGCTACCGGGACAGGGTTTTTGCTTTCTTT
TRBD2 | TRBJ2-5 | . | TRBV30 | CACTLTSPQETQYF | TGTGCCTGCACCCTGACTAGCCCTCAAGAGACCCAGTACTTC
TRBD1 | TRBJ2-7 | . | TRBV5-5 | CASSSRTGEWYEQYF | TGTGCCAGCAGCTCACGGACAGGGGAGTGGTACGAGCAGTACTTC
. | TRBJ1-1 | . | TRBV7-9 | CASSLGVTEAFF | TGTGCCAGCAGCTTAGGAGTTACTGAAGCTTTCTTT
. | TRBJ2-2 | few | TRBV4-3 | CASSYGRNTGELFF | TGCGCCAGCAGTTACGGGAGAAACACCGGGGAGCTGTTTTTT
TRBD1 | TRBJ1-2 | . | TRBV2 | CASSDRQGVGYTF | TGTGCCAGCAGTGATAGGCAGGGGGTAGGCTACACCTTC
TRBD2 | TRBJ2-1 | . | TRBV5-3 | CARSLGLAGVNEQFF | TGTGCCAGAAGCCTGGGACTAGCGGGAGTAAATGAGCAGTTCTTC
. | TRBJ2-7 | . | TRBV25-1 | CASSVNRAQYF | TGTGCCAGCAGTGTTAACAGGGCCCAGTACTTC
. | TRBJ1-2 | . | TRBV5-5 | CASSLAGGQNYGYTF | TGTGCCAGCAGCTTGGCAGGTGGGCAGAACTATGGCTACACCTTC
TRBD2 | TRBJ2-1 | . | TRBV6-1 | CASSELAGGPDEQFF | TGTGCCAGCAGTGAACTAGCGGGAGGGCCCGATGAGCAGTTCTTC
TRBD2 | TRBJ2-2 | . | TRBV18 | CASSPLGLAGGENTGELFF | TGTGCCAGCTCACCCCTGGGACTAGCGGGAGGGGAGAACACCGGGGAGCTGTTTTTT
. | TRBJ2-7 | . | TRBV19 | CASSIYPGDYEQYF | TGTGCCAGTAGTATATATCCCGGGGACTACGAGCAGTACTTC
. | TRBJ2-7 | . | TRBV29-1 | CSVEDSGFQQYF | TGCAGCGTTGAAGATTCAGGGTTCCAGCAGTACTTC
. | TRBJ2-7 | once | TRBV6-5 | CASSCHGIGGFYEQYF | TGTGCCAGCAGTTGCCACGGGATAGGAGGGTTTTACGAGCAGTACTTC
TRBD2 | TRBJ2-7 | . | TRBV27 | CATGTSGRYEQYF | TGTGCCACCGGGACTAGCGGGAGGTACGAGCAGTACTTC
TRBD2 | TRBJ2-3 | . | TRBV7-2 | CASSTGLASSIDTQYF | TGTGCCAGCAGCACCGGACTAGCGTCCTCCATAGATACGCAGTATTTT
TRBD2 | TRBJ2-1 | . | TRBV30 | CAWSGPSGRAFSYNEQFF | TGTGCCTGGAGTGGCCCTAGCGGGAGGGCCTTTTCCTACAATGAGCAGTTCTTC
TRBD1 | TRBJ2-2 | . | TRBV7-3 | CASSLTGGVGELFF | TGTGCCAGCAGCTTAACAGGGGGCGTCGGGGAGCTGTTTTTT
. | TRBJ1-1 | . | TRBV12-3/TRBV12-4 | CASSTTRNTEAFF | TGTGCCAGCAGTACCACGCGGAACACTGAAGCTTTCTTT
. | TRBJ2-3 | . | TRBV7-2 | CASSLESTAHGTRTQYF | TGTGCCAGCAGCTTAGAAAGCACAGCCCACGGGACACGTACGCAGTATTTT
TRBD1 | TRBJ1-4 | few | TRBV7-2 | CASSLAPTGGRGEKLFF | TGTGCCAGCAGCTTAGCCCCGACAGGGGGCCGAGGGGAAAAACTGTTTTTT